The TCR beta chain under discussion was sequenced for a study of T cell responses to AZD1222 COVID-19 vaccine. On the study more broadly: Samples with a second dose at about 4 or about 12 weeks were pooled together.

The CDR3 is 14 amino acids. V shed 1 base and J shed 9 bases, with 10 bases lying between them. Germline assignment: CDR1 MNHNS and CDR2 SASEGT. Study-wide results and limits: No repertoire was sampled before or during the peak T cell response, only after it. Vaccine-related CD4 TCRs covered spike, predominating at 160-218 and 743-854. Close to half of spike-specific TCRs reportedly recognize unmutated variant regions.

The table came from immunoSEQ multiplex PCR; TCRdb's copy has only in-frame clones and leaves some out. This table has around 85,000 clones, 80% to 90% appearing once. Comment on this clone: Its specificity is unknown.

The TCR originated in an adult in good health. The starting material was peripheral blood, obtained on day 0 of AZD1222 vaccination. V usage is TRBV6-1 and J usage is TRBJ1-6; no reliable D call. The CDR3 coding sequence is TGTGCCAGCAGTGAAGGGCAGGTGACTTCACCCCTCCACTTT. Encoded protein: CASSEGQVTSPLHF.